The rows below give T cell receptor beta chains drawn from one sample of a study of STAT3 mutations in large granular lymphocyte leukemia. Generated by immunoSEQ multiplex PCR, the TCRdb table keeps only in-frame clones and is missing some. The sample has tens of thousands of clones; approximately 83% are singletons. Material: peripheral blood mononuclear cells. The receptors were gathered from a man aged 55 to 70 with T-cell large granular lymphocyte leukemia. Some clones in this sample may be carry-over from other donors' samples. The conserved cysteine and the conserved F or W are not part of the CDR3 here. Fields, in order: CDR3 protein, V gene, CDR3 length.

ASSGYRGDTEAF | TRBV25-1 | 12
ASSTQWVTTNEKLF | TRBV5-1 | 14
ASSQETANTEAF | TRBV14 | 12
AISDGLVRSTGELF | TRBV10-3 | 14
SALSPYGYT | TRBV29-1 | 9
ASQPSTDTQY | TRBV6-5 | 10
ASSLEGPAGPWETQY | TRBV5-6 | 15
ASSPQGNYGYT | TRBV7-9 | 11
ASSVGLAESTDTQY | TRBV9 | 14
ASSSPTGDRLAGEDYEQY | TRBV5-4 | 18
ASSLRQGGTYEQY | TRBV5-1 | 13
AWSWTSGTDTQY | TRBV30 | 12
ASSPPMGRSSEAF | TRBV18 | 13
ASSRQGWNEKLF | TRBV9 | 12
ASSSTSGNSINEQF | TRBV7-3 | 14
ASSPPGQSYGYT | TRBV28 | 12
SVEEAGAGELF | TRBV29-1 | 11
ASSLAGSGAGATGELF | TRBV7-7 | 16
ASTEGQGRGSEQY | TRBV25-1 | 13
ASSLSPGVGANVLT | TRBV27 | 14
ASSTGQGLEQY | TRBV5-1 | 11
ASSQSPGGNEQF | TRBV7-3 | 12
ASSLNSNGREQY | TRBV7-9 | 12
ASSLAGGVGAYEQY | TRBV5-1 | 14
ATSTGGISEKLF | TRBV15 | 12
ASSSDSPNTGELF | TRBV5-1 | 13
ASSFVTSGRETQY | TRBV7-9 | 13
ASSPRGSGAEQF | TRBV5-4 | 12
ASGPTGTIYEQY | TRBV7-2 | 12
ASRGTSGSNEQF | TRBV5-6 | 12
ASSLQGGTYEQY | TRBV28 | 12
ASSTLEPTQY | TRBV6-1 | 10
ASSPDRVAGSNEKLF | TRBV4-3 | 15
ASSSLGEKLF | TRBV27 | 10
SVVVSRGRDEQY | TRBV29-1 | 12
ASSLGEAGSTGELF | TRBV7-9 | 14
ASSLPGGTEAF | TRBV7-3 | 11
ASSFDPNTGELF | TRBV5-1 | 12
ASSPDRANYGYT | TRBV27 | 12
AAGGNYGYT | TRBV30 | 9
ASSSMTSGTAGELF | TRBV5-6 | 14
ASSSSGTSDYNEQF | TRBV11-1 | 14
ASSAGTLDSYT | TRBV25-1 | 11
ASSPGTVFRVLT | TRBV5-6 | 12
SALGQGWFEQY | TRBV29-1 | 11
ASSDGTSGKQQF | TRBV5-8 | 12
ASSKGDRYSNQPQH | TRBV18 | 14
ASSPPSGVNQETQY | TRBV18 | 14